A single sample is the source of the 26 T cell receptor beta chains below, sequenced in a study of graft-versus-host responses after intestinal transplantation. No antigens are known for them. TCRdb's copy holds only in-frame clones and misses some; the assay was immunoSEQ multiplex PCR. The data show around 100,000 clones, around nine tenths seen once. The starting material was unstimulated CD4+ T cells sorted from spleen or lymph node cells, obtained before transplant. The receptors originated from a human donor who was the organ donor for an intestinal transplant.

This clone has a handful of counts. This rearrangement joins TRBV7-2 to TRBJ1-1; D not certain. Germline V lookup: CDR1 SGHTA, CDR2 FQGNSA. This CDR3 spans 14 amino acids. Trimming cost V 5 bases and J 1 base, with 11 bases left between them. CDR3 residues: CASSTPTGNTEAFF. The CDR3 nucleotides are TGTGCCAGCAGCACCCCCACGGGGAACACTGAAGCTTTCTTT.

CDR3 sequence: CASSLLQGTDTQYF. CDR3 DNA sequence: TGTGCCAGCAGCTTATTACAGGGGACAGATACGCAGTATTTT. V is TRBV5-6 and J is TRBJ2-3; 7 positions match TRBD1. V dropped 2 bases and J dropped 3; count of bases not matched to a gene: 3. This CDR3 comprises 14 residues. Germline lookup yields CDR1 SGHDT and CDR2 YYEEEE.

V gene TRBV20-1 combines with J gene TRBJ1-5; D gene uncertain. V dropped 6 bases and J dropped 5 bases, with 8 bases sitting between them. CDR3 length equals 11 residues. Germline lookup yields CDR1 DFQATT and CDR2 SNEGSKA (reference sequence). CDR3 sequence reads: CSAAGYQPQHF. In nucleotides, the CDR3 is TGCAGTGCCGCTGGGTATCAGCCCCAGCATTTT.

The chain links TRBV9 to TRBJ2-5; D possibly matches TRBD1 or TRBD2 (5 bases each). Trimming shortened V by 0 bases and J by 6 bases, and 9 bases separated the two germline ends. Germline assignment: CDR1 SGDLS and CDR2 YYNGEE. The length of the CDR3 is 13 residues. The CDR3 loop is CASSVVTGQTQYF. The CDR3, as DNA: TGTGCCAGCAGCGTAGTAACGGGACAGACCCAGTACTTC.

The rearrangement uses TRBV11-2 and TRBJ2-3; 12 bases match TRBD2. The CDR3 consists of 14 residues. V was clipped by 6 bases and J by 6 bases; unmatched bases: 4. Germline V gene sequence: CDR1 SGHAT, CDR2 FQNNGV. The CDR3 DNA reads TGTGCCAGCAGTGAGACTAGCGGGAGCGATACGCAGTATTTT. Its translation: CASSETSGSDTQYF. The entire variable domain, with the rest obtained from reference TRBV11-2 and TRBJ2-3, is as follows: EAGVAQSPRYKIIEKRQSVAFWCNPISGHATLYWYQQILGQGPKLLIQFQNNGVVDDSQLPKDRFSAERLKGVDSTLKIQPAKLEDSAVYLCASSETSGSDTQYFGPGTRLTVL.

This sequence joins TRBV27 and TRBJ2-7, with D perhaps matching TRBD2 (7 bases). The CDR3 covers 14 residues. Trimming pared 6 bases from V and 7 bases from J, leaving 19 bases between. Germline V gives CDR1 MNHEY, CDR2 SMNVEV (reference sequence). DNA for the CDR3: TGTGCCAGCAGCCGGGGGGCAGGAGGGCCAGAGCAGTACTTC. Amino acids: CASSRGAGGPEQYF.

This sequence joins TRBV14 and TRBJ2-7; D perhaps matches TRBD2 (5 bases). The CDR3 spans 14 residues. CDR1 and CDR2 from the germline V gene are SGHDN and FVKESK. Trimming stripped 4 bases from V and 5 bases from J, with 15 bases between. The CDR3 region is CASSPYWGVNEQYF. As DNA, the CDR3 is TGTGCCAGCAGCCCCTATTGGGGAGTAAACGAGCAGTACTTC.

This chain joins TRBV2 and TRBJ1-2; D call uncertain. Germline CDR1 and CDR2: SNHLY and FYNNEI. V was shortened by 3 bases and J by 0 bases, with 5 bases between the two germline ends. The CDR3 is 13 residues long. CDR3 nucleotides: TGTGCCAGCAGTGAGGGCTCTAACTATGGCTACACCTTC. Amino acids: CASSEGSNYGYTF.

The V gene is TRBV6-6, the J gene TRBJ2-1; either TRBD1 or TRBD2 may supply D (7 bases each). V lost 8 bases to trimming and J lost 7 bases, with 12 bases between them. CDR1 and CDR2 from the germline V gene are MNHNY and SVGAGI (reference sequence). This CDR3 contains 12 residues. As DNA, the CDR3 is TGTGCCAGCTGCAGGGGGGGAAATGAGCAGTTCTTC. Protein: CASCRGGNEQFF.

This clone was recorded only once. The rearrangement joins TRBV28 to TRBJ1-3; a possible D gene is TRBD1 (6 bases). Trimming shortened V by 5 bases and J by 2 bases, and 16 bases separated the two germline ends. Germline V gene sequence: CDR1 MDHEN, CDR2 SYDVKM. The CDR3 has 16 amino acids. The CDR3 sequence is CASSVKIGGAGNTIYF. The CDR3 region has the DNA TGTGCCAGCAGTGTAAAAATAGGGGGAGCTGGAAACACCATATATTTT. Supplemented by reference TRBV28 and TRBJ1-3, the full variable domain reads DVKVTQSSRYLVKRTGEKVFLECVQDMDHENMFWYRQDPGLGLRLIYFSYDVKMKEKGDIPEGYSVSREKKERFSLILESASTNQTSMYLCASSVKIGGAGNTIYFGEGSWLTVV.

The rearrangement joins TRBV6-1 to TRBJ1-5, with a weak D call TRBD1 (6 bases). V was clipped by 2 bases and J by 6 bases, with 17 bases between them. Germline V gene sequence: CDR1 MNHNS, CDR2 SASEGT. The CDR3 is made up of 16 amino acids. CDR3 loop: CASSEIGLGASQPQHF. The DNA for the CDR3 is TGTGCCAGCAGTGAAATAGGGCTGGGGGCCTCTCAGCCCCAGCATTTT.

The chain combines TRBV5-1 with TRBJ2-1; D not certain. Germline CDR1 is SGHRS and CDR2 is YFSETQ. Trimming took off 4 bases at V and 8 bases at J, with 16 bases between the two ends. CDR3 length equals 14 residues. This chain's CDR3 is CASSRARRVDEQFF. The CDR3 coding sequence is TGCGCCAGCAGCCGGGCCCGTAGAGTGGATGAGCAGTTCTTC.

The rearrangement links TRBV11-2 to TRBJ2-1; 7 bases agree with TRBD2. V lost 2 bases to trimming and J lost 9 bases; unmatched junction nucleotides: 13. The germline V gene encodes CDR1 SGHAT and CDR2 FQNNGV. CDR3 size: 16 residues. The CDR3 DNA reads as TGTGCCAGCAGCTTATTCCCGGGACTACCAACGAGTGAGCAGTTCTTC. Protein sequence: CASSLFPGLPTSEQFF.

This chain links TRBV5-8 with TRBJ2-5; 9 bases fit TRBD1. The CDR3 runs 15 residues. With 2 bases clipped from V and 3 bases from J, the junction kept 5 bases outside the gene matches. Germline V gives CDR1 SGHTS, CDR2 YDEGEE. Here the CDR3 reads CASSFDRDREETQYF. For the CDR3, the DNA is TGTGCCAGCAGCTTCGACCGGGACAGGGAAGAGACCCAGTACTTC.

The chain has TRBV4-1 and TRBJ2-7; 9 nucleotides agree with TRBD1. The CDR3 totals 16 residues. Germline lookup yields CDR1 MGHRA and CDR2 YSYEKL. Losses at the gene ends were 3 bases for V and 3 bases for J; bases not matched to a gene: 9. The CDR3 nucleotides read TGCGCCAGCAGCCAGCCCCGTAAGGACAGGGGCTACGAGCAGTACTTC. Translation: CASSQPRKDRGYEQYF.

The V gene is TRBV7-8, the J gene TRBJ1-2; 9 bases fit TRBD1. The CDR3 covers 14 residues. Looked up from germline, CDR1 is SGHVS and CDR2 is FQNEAQ. V dropped 5 bases and J dropped 10; count of bases not matched to a gene: 11. The CDR3, as DNA: TGTGCCAGCAGCCCGGCGGGACAGGGTGGACTCTACACCTTC. Its protein is CASSPAGQGGLYTF.

This chain connects TRBV28 to TRBJ1-2; unclear D gene. Trimming took off 7 bases at V and 0 bases at J, with 21 bases between the two ends. CDR3 length: 17 amino acids. Germline V gene lookup returns CDR1 MDHEN and CDR2 SYDVKM. The chain's CDR3 is CASTPWPWRTSNYGYTF. CDR3 nucleotides: TGTGCCAGCACTCCTTGGCCTTGGAGGACTTCTAACTATGGCTACACCTTC.

The V call is TRBV27, the J call TRBJ1-4; the D gene is possibly TRBD1 (5 bases). This CDR3 spans 15 amino acids. Between the trimmed V and J ends, which lost 2 bases and 0 bases, there was a span of 7 bases. Germline V gene sequence: CDR1 MNHEY, CDR2 SMNVEV (reference sequence). In DNA, the CDR3 is TGTGCCAGCAGTTTAAGGGGAGCAACTAATGAAAAACTGTTTTTT. Protein product: CASSLRGATNEKLFF. Supplemented by reference TRBV27 and TRBJ1-4, the full variable domain reads EAQVTQNPRYLITVTGKKLTVTCSQNMNHEYMSWYRQDPGLGLRQIYYSMNVEVTDKGDVPEGYKVSRKEKRNFPLILESPSPNQTSLYFCASSLRGATNEKLFFGSGTQLSVL.

This chain links TRBV20-1 with TRBJ1-1; no clear D. CDR3 length: 11 residues. Trimming stripped 5 bases from V and 11 bases from J, with 15 bases between. CDR1 and CDR2 (germline): DFQATT, SNEGSKA (reference sequence). The CDR3 DNA reads as TGCAGTGCTTCGACACCGACGGGTGCTTTCTTT. Translated: CSASTPTGAFF.

The chain has TRBV4-1 and TRBJ2-1; 15 nucleotides align to TRBD2. The CDR3 has 16 amino acids. The germline CDR1 and CDR2 sequences are MGHRA and YSYEKL. Losses at the gene ends were 1 base for V and 9 bases for J; bases not matched to a gene: 4. The CDR3 DNA sequence: TGCGCCAGCAGCCAAGTATGGACTAGCGGGAGGGTTGAGCAGTTCTTC. Translation gives CASSQVWTSGRVEQFF.

V gene TRBV5-1 combines with J gene TRBJ2-2; 7 bases line up with TRBD2. Germline V gene data show CDR1 as SGHRS and CDR2 as YFSETQ. The ends lost 0 bases at V and 6 bases at J; junction bases unmatched: 5. This CDR3 is built from 15 residues. The CDR3 loop is CASSLAQAGAGELFF. The DNA for the CDR3 is TGCGCCAGCAGCTTGGCACAGGCGGGGGCCGGGGAGCTGTTTTTT.

This clone has a handful of counts. The chain joins TRBV6-5 to TRBJ2-7; 7 nucleotides agree with TRBD1. Germline V gene lookup returns CDR1 MNHEY and CDR2 SVGAGI. CDR3 length: 15 residues. V trimming: 2 bases; J trimming: 3 bases; junction bases outside the gene matches: 7. CDR3 DNA sequence: TGTGCCAGCAGTTACGCCCGGGACAGCCACTACGAGCAGTACTTC. Its protein product is CASSYARDSHYEQYF.

The chain uses TRBV28 and TRBJ2-7, with no clear D. The V and J ends lost 5 bases and 1 base respectively, with 15 bases between them. The CDR3 loop spans 15 amino acids. From germline, CDR1 is MDHEN and CDR2 SYDVKM. This CDR3 is CASSPASHHSYEQYF. The CDR3 DNA is TGTGCCAGCAGTCCTGCTAGTCATCATTCCTACGAGCAGTACTTC.

The chain joins TRBV28 to TRBJ1-2; D is unclear. The CDR3 is 12 residues long. V was shortened by 3 bases and J by 0 bases, with 2 bases between the two germline ends. Germline V CDR1 and CDR2: MDHEN, SYDVKM. CDR3 DNA: TGTGCCAGCAGTTTGGCTAACTATGGCTACACCTTC. It encodes CASSLANYGYTF.

The rearrangement joins TRBV6-5 to TRBJ1-1, with D unresolved. V was shortened by 6 bases and J by 3 bases, with 11 bases between the two germline ends. CDR1 and CDR2 (germline): MNHEY, SVGAGI. This CDR3 has 13 residues. The CDR3 is CASSRPDYTEAFF. In nucleotides, the CDR3 is TGTGCCAGCAGCCGGCCGGACTACACTGAAGCTTTCTTT.

The chain joins TRBV7-9 to TRBJ2-7; D is uncertain. Germline V gives CDR1 SEHNR, CDR2 FQNEAQ (reference sequence). This CDR3 spans 12 amino acids. The V end lost 3 bases, the J end lost 3 bases, and 6 bases lay between the germline ends. The CDR3 DNA reads as TGTGCCAGCAGCTTTGGGTTCTACGAGCAGTACTTC. It translates to CASSFGFYEQYF.